These 2 T cell receptor beta chains share one sample of origin, sequenced in a study of blood T cells in healthy people across ages (dated by TCRdb to 2014 to 2015). The library was produced with 5' RACE. TCRdb lists the instrument as Illumina HiSeq 2500. The second PCR ran for roughly 6 to 11 cycles and used a J-beta primer mix along with a sample-barcoded 5' primer. TCRdb itself trimmed the public reads at Q25 with fastp, ran MiXCR and retained productive beta chains. Duplicate CDR3 protein sequences are folded into a single record with the most common DNA and genes. Across this sample there are 600,000 or so distinct CDR3 sequences, with 20% to 25% seen only once. The ten top clones hold about 3.6% of the sample. What was sequenced was blood. These receptors originate from a man between 65 and 79 years old in good health.

V usage is TRBV12-3 or TRBV12-4 and J usage is TRBJ2-5; TRBD2 is a possible D gene (5 bases). The CDR3 is made up of 13 amino acids. V lost 11 bases, J lost 5 bases, and 18 bases lay in between. This CDR3 is CAGTRGSPETQYF. CDR3 nucleotide sequence: TGTGCCGGCACTCGGGGAAGCCCGGAGACCCAGTACTTC.

The gene calls are TRBV5-1 and TRBJ1-6; 8 bases are shared with TRBD1. Per the germline V gene, CDR1 is SGHRS and CDR2 is YFSETQ. This CDR3 spans 16 amino acids. Trimming took 4 bases from V and 7 from J; bases not matched to a gene: 10. This CDR3 reads CASSEGTGRANSPLHF. The CDR3 nucleotides read TGCGCCAGCAGCGAAGGGACAGGACGGGCCAATTCACCCCTCCACTTT.